The rows below give T cell receptor beta chains drawn from one sample of a study of T cells in Graves' hyperthyroidism and ophthalmopathy. TCRdb reanalysed the multiplex PCR reads using MiXCR and keeps one entry per CDR3 protein. Here the sample spans 380,000 or so distinct CDR3 sequences, approximately 15% being singletons. What was sequenced was blood. The receptors were gathered from a woman aged 30 to 39 with Graves' hyperthyroidism. Each CDR3 is given without its conserved first and last residue. The order of the fields is CDR3 protein, V gene, J gene.

cdr3_aa: ASSAVIAAVTDAQY; v_call: TRBV28; j_call: TRBJ2-3
cdr3_aa: SARDEGFYEQY; v_call: TRBV20-1; j_call: TRBJ2-7
cdr3_aa: SVLGQDRDRNEQF; v_call: TRBV29-1; j_call: TRBJ2-1
cdr3_aa: ASSGGQTPGNTIY; v_call: TRBV2; j_call: TRBJ1-3
cdr3_aa: ASSNPAGSGPPYEQY; v_call: TRBV9; j_call: TRBJ2-7
cdr3_aa: ASSVSPGLGNTEAF; v_call: TRBV7-8; j_call: TRBJ1-1
cdr3_aa: ASVDNEQF; v_call: TRBV2; j_call: TRBJ2-1
cdr3_aa: ASSFSFAGGKQETQY; v_call: TRBV7-2; j_call: TRBJ2-5
cdr3_aa: ASSYEGTYSGANVLT; v_call: TRBV7-9; j_call: TRBJ2-6
cdr3_aa: ASSTRQGYSGNTIY; v_call: TRBV27; j_call: TRBJ1-3
cdr3_aa: ASSLGPRRETQY; v_call: TRBV6-1; j_call: TRBJ2-5
cdr3_aa: ASSPSGRIYEQY; v_call: TRBV6-2/TRBV6-3; j_call: TRBJ2-7
cdr3_aa: ASSGTAKGYT; v_call: TRBV6-2/TRBV6-3; j_call: TRBJ1-2
cdr3_aa: ASSLKGAAEAF; v_call: TRBV28; j_call: TRBJ1-1
cdr3_aa: ASMQRESNSPLH; v_call: TRBV27; j_call: TRBJ1-6
cdr3_aa: ASSSDSGRTRTGELF; v_call: TRBV7-2; j_call: TRBJ2-2
cdr3_aa: ASSLQVGFSSYNEQF; v_call: TRBV7-2; j_call: TRBJ2-1
cdr3_aa: ASSFSGGREDTQY; v_call: TRBV6-2/TRBV6-3; j_call: TRBJ2-3
cdr3_aa: SAPGRDREGGYGYT; v_call: TRBV20-1; j_call: TRBJ1-2
cdr3_aa: ASSYSTSGATDEQF; v_call: TRBV6-2/TRBV6-3; j_call: TRBJ2-1